What follows are 30 T cell receptor beta chains derived from one specimen sequenced in a study of T cell changes during pregnancy in multiple sclerosis. This table comes from immunoSEQ multiplex PCR, and its TCRdb copy is limited to in-frame clones, with some not included. Counted here are 95,000 to 150,000 clones, approximately 95% occurring once; the ten biggest clones make up approximately 6.3%. The source was peripheral blood, collected before pregnancy. Receptor source: a female donor with multiple sclerosis, enrolled in a pregnancy study.

This chain links TRBV2 with TRBJ2-3, with TRBD2 matching 14 bases. The junction had 7 bases not matched to a gene; V was cut back by 8 bases and J by 6 bases. CDR3 length: 15 residues. Germline V gives CDR1 SNHLY, CDR2 FYNNEI. CDR3 sequence reads: CASGKGLAGVDTQYF. The CDR3 coding sequence is TGTGCCAGCGGTAAGGGACTAGCGGGAGTCGATACGCAGTATTTT.

V and J are TRBV5-1 and TRBJ2-1; 9 positions match TRBD2. The CDR3 loop spans 16 amino acids. Trimming cost V 3 bases and J 5 bases; bases outside gene matches: 9. Germline CDR1 reads SGHRS; CDR2 reads YFSETQ. CDR3 sequence: CASSSYLAGTDNEQFF. The CDR3 DNA follows: TGCGCCAGCAGCTCCTATCTAGCGGGAACGGACAATGAGCAGTTCTTC. The full variable domain, completed using reference TRBV5-1 and TRBJ2-1, is KAGVTQTPRYLIKTRGQQVTLSCSPISGHRSVSWYQQTPGQGLQFLFEYFSETQRNKGNFPGRFSGRQFSNSRSEMNVSTLELGDSALYLCASSSYLAGTDNEQFFGPGTRLTVL.

This CDR3 is CASSVVGVAEETQYF. The CDR3 nucleotides read TGTGCCAGCAGCGTAGTCGGGGTAGCCGAAGAGACCCAGTACTTC. The chain employs TRBV9 and TRBJ2-5; D possibly corresponds to TRBD2 (5 bases). Germline-derived CDR1 and CDR2 are SGDLS and YYNGEE. Between the trimmed V and J ends, which lost 0 bases and 3 bases, there was a span of 12 bases. This CDR3 has 15 amino acids.

The chain uses TRBV7-2 and TRBJ2-7, with 9 bases identical to TRBD2. Germline V gene sequence: CDR1 SGHTA, CDR2 FQGNSA. V was clipped by 3 bases and J by 2 bases; unmatched bases: 2. This CDR3 is 14 amino acids long. CDR3 region: CASSLGGGAYEQYF. In nucleotides, the CDR3 is TGTGCCAGCAGCTTGGGCGGGGGGGCCTACGAGCAGTACTTC.

The CDR3 coding sequence is TGTGCCAGCTCCCCCAAGGAAACAGGCGGAAACTATGGCTACACCTTC. It encodes CASSPKETGGNYGYTF. The chain links TRBV18 to TRBJ1-2; D is perhaps TRBD1 (5 bases). This CDR3 is 16 amino acids long. Germline V gene sequence: CDR1 KGHSH, CDR2 LQKENI. Trimming stripped 6 bases from V and 2 bases from J, with 19 bases between. The variable domain in full, completed from reference TRBV18 and TRBJ1-2, reads NAGVMQNPRHLVRRRGQEARLRCSPMKGHSHVYWYRQLPEEGLKFMVYLQKENIIDESGMPKERFSAEFPKEGPSILRIQQVVRGDSAAYFCASSPKETGGNYGYTFGSGTRLTVV.

The chain joins TRBV18 to TRBJ1-6, with D possibly matching TRBD1 (5 bases). V lost 0 bases to trimming and J lost 14 bases, with 11 bases between them. The CDR3 consists of 13 residues. Germline values: CDR1 KGHSH, CDR2 LQKENI. Here the CDR3 DNA reads TGTGCCAGCTCACCACCGCGGGGAGGGGCCCTCCACTTT. Translated, it gives CASSPPRGGALHF. Together with reference TRBV18 and TRBJ1-6, the CDR3 gives the full variable domain: NAGVMQNPRHLVRRRGQEARLRCSPMKGHSHVYWYRQLPEEGLKFMVYLQKENIIDESGMPKERFSAEFPKEGPSILRIQQVVRGDSAAYFCASSPPRGGALHFGNGTRLTVT.

The V gene is TRBV6-1, the J gene TRBJ1-5; 9 nucleotides match TRBD1. J was trimmed by 7 bases and V by 7 bases; bases with no gene match: 8. The CDR3 length is 14 residues. Germline V gives CDR1 MNHNS, CDR2 SASEGT. The CDR3 DNA reads TGTGCCAGCATGAGGGGACAGGGAGGACAGCCCCAGCATTTT. This encodes CASMRGQGGQPQHF.

This clone showed up just once. The chain uses TRBV28 and TRBJ2-1; TRBD2 matches 11 bases. The CDR3 is 18 residues long. Germline CDR1 reads MDHEN; CDR2 reads SYDVKM. The J segment lost 7 bases and the V segment lost 3 bases, leaving 14 bases of the junction unmatched. The CDR3 sequence: CASSFRVAGGPRENEQFF. The DNA for the CDR3 is TGTGCCAGCAGTTTTCGGGTAGCGGGAGGGCCGAGGGAGAATGAGCAGTTCTTC.

J is TRBJ2-7 and V is TRBV6-5, with TRBD1 matching 10 bases. The CDR3 is 13 amino acids. Trimming removed 7 bases from V and 3 bases from J; junction bases left unmatched: 3. Looked up from germline, CDR1 is MNHEY and CDR2 is SVGAGI. The CDR3 is CASTGTGDYEQYF. As DNA, the CDR3 is TGTGCCAGCACCGGGACAGGGGACTACGAGCAGTACTTC.

This rearrangement joins TRBV28 to TRBJ2-2, with 8 bases aligning to TRBD2. CDR3 length equals 15 residues. The junction had 2 bases not matched to a gene; V was cut back by 4 bases and J by 1 base. CDR1 is MDHEN and CDR2 is SYDVKM in the germline V gene. The CDR3 reads CASSSSGRNTGELFF. CDR3 in DNA: TGTGCCAGCAGTTCGAGCGGGAGGAACACCGGGGAGCTGTTTTTT.

The V and J genes are TRBV7-9 and TRBJ2-1; 15 nucleotides agree with TRBD2. CDR3 length: 19 amino acids. V shed 5 bases and J 4 bases; nucleotides not matched to a gene: 12. Germline CDR1 SEHNR, CDR2 FQNEAQ (reference sequence). The DNA for the CDR3 is TGTGCCAGCAGCCCACCCAAAGGGACTAGCGGGAGGCAATACAATGAGCAGTTCTTC. Protein product: CASSPPKGTSGRQYNEQFF.

The V and J genes are TRBV6-1 and TRBJ2-7; D is possibly TRBD1 (6 bases). CDR1 MNHNS and CDR2 SASEGT come from the germline V gene. There are 15 residues in the CDR3. Trimming cost V 3 bases and J 0 bases, with 12 bases left between them. The CDR3 bases are TGTGCCAGCAGTGAGTCTGGGGGCCCCTCCTACGAGCAGTACTTC. Translation: CASSESGGPSYEQYF.

The table lists this clone with a count of one. The chain couples TRBV6-6 to TRBJ1-3, with D tentatively TRBD1 (6 bases). Trimming cost V 5 bases and J 0 bases, with 8 bases left between them. Germline V gene lookup returns CDR1 MNHNY and CDR2 SVGAGI (reference sequence). The CDR3 covers 14 residues. This CDR3 reads CASSRGGSGNTIYF. In nucleotides, the CDR3 is TGTGCCAGCAGTCGAGGGGGCTCTGGAAACACCATATATTTT.

This chain uses TRBV7-2 with TRBJ1-2; D is uncertain. V gave up 5 bases and J gave up 4 bases, with 14 bases separating them. Looked up from germline, CDR1 is SGHTA and CDR2 is FQGNSA. This CDR3 spans 14 amino acids. This chain's CDR3 is CASSPTPGSYGYTF. In DNA form, the CDR3 reads TGTGCCAGCAGCCCGACACCGGGGTCCTATGGCTACACCTTC.

This chain joins TRBV27 and TRBJ2-7; 10 nucleotides line up with TRBD2. This CDR3 has 15 residues. The germline CDR1 and CDR2 sequences are MNHEY and SMNVEV (reference sequence). Losses at the gene ends were 6 bases for V and 2 bases for J; bases not matched to a gene: 7. CDR3 coding DNA: TGTGCCAGCAGACGGACTAGCGGAGACACCTACGAGCAGTACTTC. Residues: CASRRTSGDTYEQYF.

In this sample, this clone turned up once. The J gene is TRBJ1-5, the V gene TRBV7-2; D uncertain. Germline V gene lookup returns CDR1 SGHTA and CDR2 FQGNSA. The CDR3 has 15 residues. V lost 5 bases and J 0 bases, leaving 11 bases between the germline ends. CDR3 sequence: CASSPPGNSNQPQHF. The CDR3 DNA is TGTGCCAGCAGCCCTCCCGGTAATAGCAATCAGCCCCAGCATTTT. The variable domain in full, with the rest retrieved from reference TRBV7-2 and TRBJ1-5, is GAGVSQSPSNKVTEKGKDVELRCDPISGHTALYWYRQSLGQGLEFLIYFQGNSAPDKSGLPSDRFSAERTGGSVSTLTIQRTQQEDSAVYLCASSPPGNSNQPQHFGDGTRLSIL.

The chain carries TRBV19 and TRBJ1-2; D is undetermined. The CDR3 contains 14 residues. V was cut by 3 bases and J by 0 bases, with 8 bases left in between. Germline loops: CDR1 LNHDA, CDR2 SQIVND (reference sequence). CDR3 nucleotide sequence: TGTGCCAGTAGTATCGTCCGGGCTAACTATGGCTACACCTTC. Protein sequence: CASSIVRANYGYTF.

The chain carries TRBV6-5 and TRBJ2-2, with 10 bases aligning to TRBD1. The CDR3 is 15 amino acids. The germline gives CDR1 MNHEY, CDR2 SVGAGI. Losses at the gene ends were 6 bases for V and 7 bases for J; bases not matched to a gene: 8. The CDR3 protein is CASRVGTGAGGELFF. The CDR3 nucleotides are TGTGCCAGCAGAGTTGGGACAGGGGCGGGCGGGGAGCTGTTTTTT.

The chain employs TRBV9 and TRBJ1-3; D is undetermined. This CDR3 has 13 amino acids. V lost 3 bases and J lost 3, with 7 bases in between. Germline V gene data show CDR1 as SGDLS and CDR2 as YYNGEE. CDR3 sequence reads: CASSGGDGNTIYF. The CDR3, as DNA: TGTGCCAGCAGCGGTGGAGATGGAAACACCATATATTTT.

The chain carries TRBV7-9 and TRBJ1-2; 7 positions agree with TRBD1. Germline-derived CDR1 and CDR2 are SEHNR and FQNEAQ (reference sequence). The CDR3 loop spans 16 amino acids. The V segment lost 5 bases and the J segment 5 bases; nucleotides outside the gene matches: 14. The CDR3: CASSGPSGQTPYGYTF. CDR3 nucleotides: TGTGCCAGCAGCGGACCATCGGGACAGACACCGTATGGCTACACCTTC.

This clone was picked up a small number of times. The V call is TRBV7-6, the J call TRBJ1-6; D is perhaps TRBD1 (5 bases). The CDR3 length is 12 residues. V was shortened by 6 bases and J by 8 bases, with 8 bases between the two germline ends. The germline V gene has CDR1 SGHVS and CDR2 FNYEAQ. CDR3 sequence: CASRTRDSPLHF. The CDR3, as DNA: TGTGCCAGCAGGACCAGGGATTCACCCCTCCACTTT.

The J gene is TRBJ2-7, the V gene TRBV7-9; TRBD1 aligns across 9 bases. V lost 1 base, J lost 1 base, and 5 bases stayed unmatched. The CDR3 covers 16 residues. Germline V gives CDR1 SEHNR, CDR2 FQNEAQ (reference sequence). This CDR3 is CASSLDPGQGSYEQYF. The CDR3, as DNA: TGTGCCAGCAGCTTAGACCCGGGACAGGGTTCCTACGAGCAGTACTTC.

The genes are TRBV28 and TRBJ2-7, with TRBD1 as a possible D gene (6 bases). The germline gives CDR1 MDHEN, CDR2 SYDVKM. The CDR3 is made up of 16 amino acids. The V gene lost 4 bases and the J gene lost 1 base, with 17 bases spanning the gap. CDR3 DNA: TGTGCCAGCAGTTCCCCACAGGTGGGGGCATCCTACGAGCAGTACTTC. This encodes CASSSPQVGASYEQYF.

The chain recombines TRBV6-1 with TRBJ2-4, with a possible D match to TRBD2 (5 bases). V was shortened by 2 bases and J by 8 bases, with 13 bases between the two germline ends. The CDR3 has 14 amino acids. CDR1 and CDR2 from the germline V gene are MNHNS and SASEGT. The CDR3 sequence is CASSEQRAGDIQYF. The CDR3 nucleotides are TGTGCCAGCAGTGAACAAAGGGCGGGTGACATTCAGTACTTC.

The rearrangement links TRBV19 to TRBJ1-1, with TRBD1 matching over 9 bases. The CDR3 loop spans 15 amino acids. CDR1 and CDR2 from the germline V gene are LNHDA and SQIVND (reference sequence). V trimming: 3 bases; J trimming: 5 bases; junction bases outside the gene matches: 7. The CDR3 bases are TGTGCCAGTAGTATGACAGGGGGAGGATGGACTGAAGCTTTCTTT. Translating it yields CASSMTGGGWTEAFF.

V usage is TRBV9 and J usage is TRBJ1-4; 9 positions agree with TRBD1. CDR1 SGDLS and CDR2 YYNGEE come from the germline V gene. J was trimmed by 8 bases and V by 0 bases; bases with no gene match: 11. The CDR3 contains 17 residues. CDR3 coding DNA: TGTGCCAGCAGCGTAGACTTAGGAGGGACAGGGAGCGAAAAACTGTTTTTT. Protein product: CASSVDLGGTGSEKLFF. The full variable domain, its missing parts supplied by reference TRBV9 and TRBJ1-4, is DSGVTQTPKHLITATGQRVTLRCSPRSGDLSVYWYQQSLDQGLQFLIQYYNGEERAKGNILERFSAQQFPDLHSELNLSSLELGDSALYFCASSVDLGGTGSEKLFFGSGTQLSVL.

The CDR3 loop is CASSQERSYNEQFF. CDR3 bases: TGCGCCAGCAGCCAAGAACGGTCCTACAATGAGCAGTTCTTC. J is TRBJ2-1 and V is TRBV4-1; no clear D gene. The germline V and J ends were trimmed by 0 bases and 1 base, with 4 bases remaining between them. The CDR3 runs 14 residues. The germline gives CDR1 MGHRA, CDR2 YSYEKL.

The chain couples TRBV5-1 to TRBJ2-1; TRBD1 is a possible D gene (6 bases). The CDR3 contains 16 residues. Trimming stripped 0 bases from V and 7 bases from J, with 17 bases between. Per the germline V gene, CDR1 is SGHRS and CDR2 is YFSETQ. CDR3 sequence: CASSLGNRGGVNEQFF. The CDR3 DNA reads as TGCGCCAGCAGCTTGGGAAATCGAGGGGGAGTAAATGAGCAGTTCTTC.

The chain joins TRBV2 to TRBJ2-2, with a tentative D call TRBD1 (7 bases). Between the trimmed V and J ends, which lost 2 bases and 3 bases, there was a span of 10 bases. Per germline, CDR1 SNHLY and CDR2 FYNNEI. The CDR3 loop spans 15 amino acids. The CDR3 DNA is TGTGCCAGCAGTGAACAGGGGGAGGACACCGGGGAGCTGTTTTTT. Amino acids: CASSEQGEDTGELFF.

This chain uses TRBV9 with TRBJ1-6, with 8 bases that match TRBD1. The CDR3 totals 14 residues. V was clipped by 4 bases and J by 12 bases; unmatched bases: 9. Per the germline V gene, CDR1 is SGDLS and CDR2 is YYNGEE. The CDR3 loop reads CASSSGQGVIPLHF. The CDR3 DNA reads as TGTGCCAGCAGCTCCGGACAGGGTGTGATACCCCTCCACTTT.